The 26 T cell receptor beta chains below were found in one sample sequenced in a study of T cell responses to AZD1222 COVID-19 vaccine. Profiling relied on immunoSEQ multiplex PCR, and the TCRdb table lists in-frame clones only, not all of them. Of around 99,000 clones listed, approximately 88% were seen once; the top ten hold around 13%. The sample consisted of peripheral blood, taken on day 0 of MenACWY control vaccination. The source is an adult in good health.

The J gene is TRBJ2-3, the V gene TRBV13; TRBD2 matches at 13 bases. The V gene's germline CDR1 is PRHDT and CDR2 FYEKMQ (reference sequence). The CDR3 sequence is 16 residues long. V lost 5 bases, J lost 5 bases, and 7 bases stayed unmatched. CDR3 bases: TGTGCCAGCAGCAAACTAGCGGGGGGGCCGGGAGATACGCAGTATTTT. Protein sequence: CASSKLAGGPGDTQYF.

The V call is TRBV9, the J call TRBJ1-1, with TRBD1 matching 7 bases. The germline V gene encodes CDR1 SGDLS and CDR2 YYNGEE. The CDR3 runs to 15 residues. After removal of 5 bases from V and 4 bases from J, the junction contained 11 bases not matched to a gene. The CDR3 is CASSAQPGGLTEAFF. For the CDR3, the DNA is TGTGCCAGCAGTGCCCAGCCAGGGGGTCTCACTGAAGCTTTCTTT.

V and J are TRBV29-1 and TRBJ1-2; no firm D call. V gave up 0 bases and J gave up 6 bases, with 26 bases separating them. Germline V gene lookup returns CDR1 SQVTM and CDR2 ANQGSEA. The CDR3 is made up of 18 amino acids. DNA of the CDR3: TGCAGCGTTGAAGATGGGTCGGGAGAGGGCTTGAGGTTGGATGGCTACACCTTC. Protein product: CSVEDGSGEGLRLDGYTF. The complete variable domain, with remaining parts taken from reference TRBV29-1 and TRBJ1-2, reads SAVISQKPSRDICQRGTSLTIQCQVDSQVTMMFWYRQQPGQSLTLIATANQGSEATYESGFVIDKFPISRPNLTFSTLTVSNMSPEDSSIYLCSVEDGSGEGLRLDGYTFGSGTRLTVV.

The V gene is TRBV4-3, the J gene TRBJ2-2, with D unresolved. The CDR3 extends over 12 amino acids. Germline CDR1 is LGHNA and CDR2 is YSLEER. The ends were cut back, 5 bases at V and 4 bases at J, with 5 bases in the middle. DNA for the CDR3: TGCGCCAGCAGCAGTGTCACCGGGGAGCTGTTTTTT. Its translation is CASSSVTGELFF.

V gene TRBV28 combines with J gene TRBJ1-1; D possibly corresponds to TRBD1 (5 bases). The germline CDR1 and CDR2 sequences are MDHEN and SYDVKM. Trimming removed 4 bases at V and 8 bases at J, with 17 bases between. The CDR3 extends over 14 amino acids. CDR3 protein: CASSSAGIDREAFF. The CDR3 DNA follows: TGTGCCAGCAGTTCCGCAGGAATCGACAGAGAAGCTTTCTTT.

The DNA of the CDR3 is TGTGCCAGCAGCTTAGCTGCGGGTTTGGATGAGCAGTTCTTC. Amino acids: CASSLAAGLDEQFF. The chain links TRBV7-7 to TRBJ2-1; tentative D call: TRBD2 (5 bases). Trimming removed 0 bases at V and 8 bases at J, with 11 bases between. The CDR3 is 14 residues long. Germline CDR1 is SSHAT and CDR2 is FNYEAQ (reference sequence). The full variable domain, with the rest looked up from reference TRBV7-7 and TRBJ2-1, is GAGVSQSPRYKVTKRGQDVTLRCDPISSHATLYWYQQALGQGPEFLTYFNYEAQPDKSGLPSDRFSAERPEGSISTLTIQRTEQRDSAMYRCASSLAAGLDEQFFGPGTRLTVL.

The chain has TRBV7-2 and TRBJ2-7; D uncertain. CDR1 SGHTA and CDR2 FQGNSA come from the germline V gene. CDR3 length equals 14 residues. Trimming cost V 1 base and J 6 bases, with 13 bases left between them. CDR3 residues: CASSLVSRPSEQYF. Written as DNA, the CDR3 is TGTGCCAGCAGCTTAGTTAGCAGGCCTTCCGAGCAGTACTTC.

The V and J genes are TRBV7-2 and TRBJ2-5; D possibly corresponds to TRBD1 (6 bases). The germline gives CDR1 SGHTA, CDR2 FQGNSA. The CDR3 sequence is 14 residues long. V lost 5 bases and J 2 bases, leaving 12 bases between the germline ends. The CDR3 is CASSLQQGQETQYF. The CDR3 nucleotides are TGTGCCAGCAGCCTACAGCAGGGGCAAGAGACCCAGTACTTC. The full variable domain, in which reference TRBV7-2 and TRBJ2-5 provide the parts outside the CDR3, is GAGVSQSPSNKVTEKGKDVELRCDPISGHTALYWYRQSLGQGLEFLIYFQGNSAPDKSGLPSDRFSAERTGGSVSTLTIQRTQQEDSAVYLCASSLQQGQETQYFGPGTRLLVL.

J is TRBJ1-2 and V is TRBV14; a possible D gene is TRBD1 (6 bases). The CDR3 has 12 residues. V was pared by 4 bases and J by 7 bases, with 10 bases between. Germline V gives CDR1 SGHDN, CDR2 FVKESK. CDR3 amino acids: CASSPGTTGYTF. For the CDR3, the DNA is TGTGCCAGCAGCCCCGGGACAACTGGCTACACCTTC.

The V call is TRBV4-1, the J call TRBJ1-1; D is unresolved. From germline, CDR1 is MGHRA and CDR2 YSYEKL. The CDR3 consists of 15 residues. With 1 base removed from V and 4 bases from J, the gap between germline ends came to 13 bases. CDR3 nucleotides: TGCGCCAGCAGCCAAGGCATATTGGCGGGCACTGAAGCTTTCTTT. This translates into CASSQGILAGTEAFF.

The chain links TRBV7-9 to TRBJ1-1; D possibly corresponds to TRBD1 (6 bases). V shed 8 bases and J shed 6 bases, with 22 bases lying between them. Germline V gives CDR1 SEHNR, CDR2 FQNEAQ (reference sequence). The CDR3 totals 15 residues. CDR3 in DNA: TGTGCCAGCCGAACATTAACCAGGGGTATTGCTGAAGCTTTCTTT. Translated: CASRTLTRGIAEAFF.

The rearrangement links TRBV28 to TRBJ1-5, with 7 bases lining up with TRBD1. The CDR3 loop spans 14 amino acids. The germline CDR1 and CDR2 sequences are MDHEN and SYDVKM. V was clipped by 4 bases and J by 4 bases; unmatched bases: 4. CDR3 bases: TGTGCCAGCAGTTACCCCAGGGGGAATCAGCCCCAGCATTTT. Translation gives CASSYPRGNQPQHF.

The chain combines TRBV28 with TRBJ1-5, with TRBD1 matching 7 bases. J was trimmed by 1 base and V by 11 bases; bases with no gene match: 8. Germline V gene data show CDR1 as MDHEN and CDR2 as SYDVKM. The CDR3 is 14 amino acids. The CDR3 DNA reads as TGTGCCTCCGATCCGGGACAGAGCAATCAGCCCCAGCATTTT. As protein: CASDPGQSNQPQHF.

The chain recombines TRBV9 with TRBJ2-7; D unclear. This CDR3 spans 14 amino acids. In germline, CDR1 is SGDLS, CDR2 YYNGEE. Deletions cut 6 bases from V and 5 bases from J, with 18 bases between. CDR3 DNA sequence: TGTGCCAGCACCATGGGCTTTGGAAGGGACGAGCAGTACTTC. As protein: CASTMGFGRDEQYF.

This sequence joins TRBV4-2 and TRBJ2-5, with D tentatively TRBD2 (5 bases). The CDR3 is made up of 15 amino acids. V gave up 0 bases and J gave up 2 bases, with 10 bases separating them. Germline V gives CDR1 LGHNA, CDR2 YNFKEQ. The CDR3 loop is CASSQEAGVQETQYF. CDR3 DNA: TGTGCCAGCAGCCAAGAAGCCGGGGTTCAAGAGACCCAGTACTTC.

The rearrangement joins TRBV4-2 to TRBJ2-7; D is ambiguous. V lost 0 bases and J lost 5, with 14 bases in between. CDR3 size: 15 residues. The germline V gene encodes CDR1 LGHNA and CDR2 YNFKEQ. As DNA, the CDR3 is TGTGCCAGCAGCCAAGAGCCCGCCGTTGCAGACGAGCAGTACTTC. As protein: CASSQEPAVADEQYF.

This sequence joins TRBV2 and TRBJ1-1, with D perhaps TRBD1 (6 bases). V was shortened by 6 bases and J by 7 bases, with 15 bases between the two germline ends. Germline V gene lookup returns CDR1 SNHLY and CDR2 FYNNEI. This CDR3 comprises 13 residues. CDR3 in amino acids: CASRRDISDEAFF. The CDR3 coding sequence is TGTGCCAGCAGGAGGGACATTTCGGATGAAGCTTTCTTT.

The DNA for the CDR3 is TGTGCCAGCAGCGTAGGTGGGACTAACTATGGCTACACCTTC. Protein product: CASSVGGTNYGYTF. The J gene is TRBJ1-2, the V gene TRBV9, with unresolved D. Trimming stripped 0 bases from V and 0 bases from J, with 6 bases between. This CDR3 is built from 14 residues. CDR1 SGDLS and CDR2 YYNGEE come from the germline V gene.

This CDR3 is CASSFGGYEQYF. The DNA of the CDR3 is TGTGCCAGCAGTTTTGGAGGTTACGAGCAGTACTTC. The chain uses TRBV12-3 or TRBV12-4 and TRBJ2-7, with a weak D call TRBD2 (5 bases). The CDR3 has 12 residues. Trimming cost V 3 bases and J 4 bases, with 7 bases left between them.

The genes are TRBV6-6 and TRBJ1-1, with D tentatively TRBD1 (5 bases). V lost 2 bases and J lost 0, with 7 bases in between. Germline V gives CDR1 MNHNY, CDR2 SVGAGI (reference sequence). The CDR3 covers 14 residues. The CDR3 nucleotides read TGTGCCAGCAGTTACGGCAGGGTGAACACTGAAGCTTTCTTT. Its protein is CASSYGRVNTEAFF.

This chain connects TRBV5-1 to TRBJ1-6; D remains ambiguous. Germline V gene data show CDR1 as SGHRS and CDR2 as YFSETQ. The CDR3 has 14 residues. Trimming cost V 0 bases and J 6 bases, with 7 bases left between them. DNA for the CDR3: TGCGCCAGCAGCTTGGCGGGGATTAATTCACCCCTCCACTTT. This translates into CASSLAGINSPLHF.

J is TRBJ1-2 and V is TRBV11-2; 8 bases fit TRBD1. The CDR3 runs 16 residues. Per the germline V gene, CDR1 is SGHAT and CDR2 is FQNNGV. V lost 5 bases, J lost 4 bases, and 12 bases stayed unmatched. CDR3 DNA sequence: TGTGCCAGCAGCACTACGACAGGGGCCAAATCCTATGGCTACACCTTC. Amino acids: CASSTTTGAKSYGYTF.

The chain carries TRBV15 and TRBJ1-4, with 9 bases matching TRBD1. Trimming cost V 3 bases and J 7 bases; bases outside gene matches: 3. This CDR3 region has 14 residues. The germline CDR1 and CDR2 sequences are LNHNV and YYDKDF (reference sequence). The CDR3 DNA is TGTGCCACCAGCAGCGGGACAGGGCTTGAAAAACTGTTTTTT. Translation gives CATSSGTGLEKLFF.

The chain has TRBV30 and TRBJ2-4; tentatively, D is TRBD2 (5 bases). Per germline, CDR1 GTSNPN and CDR2 SVGIG (reference sequence). Trimming cost V 4 bases and J 7 bases, with 8 bases left between them. The CDR3 runs to 11 residues. CDR3 protein: CAWTPGNIQYF. CDR3 sequence (DNA): TGTGCCTGGACGCCGGGGAACATTCAGTACTTC.

V gene TRBV9 combines with J gene TRBJ2-3, with D perhaps matching TRBD1 or TRBD2 (7 bases each). From germline, CDR1 is SGDLS and CDR2 YYNGEE. The length of the CDR3 is 16 residues. Deletions cut 3 bases from V and 6 bases from J, with 20 bases between. The CDR3 DNA sequence: TGTGCCAGCAGCGCACCGGGGGGCAGGGGGAAGGATACGCAGTATTTT. It translates to CASSAPGGRGKDTQYF.

The chain combines TRBV12-2 with TRBJ1-5; TRBD1, the table's D call, was not compared with the DNA. TRBV12-2 constitutes a pseudogene. This CDR3 comprises 17 residues. CDR3 amino acids: CASRLGGLGHDNQPQHF. The CDR3 region has the DNA TGTGCAAGTCGCTTAGGCGGCCTGGGACACGACAATCAGCCCCAGCATTTT.